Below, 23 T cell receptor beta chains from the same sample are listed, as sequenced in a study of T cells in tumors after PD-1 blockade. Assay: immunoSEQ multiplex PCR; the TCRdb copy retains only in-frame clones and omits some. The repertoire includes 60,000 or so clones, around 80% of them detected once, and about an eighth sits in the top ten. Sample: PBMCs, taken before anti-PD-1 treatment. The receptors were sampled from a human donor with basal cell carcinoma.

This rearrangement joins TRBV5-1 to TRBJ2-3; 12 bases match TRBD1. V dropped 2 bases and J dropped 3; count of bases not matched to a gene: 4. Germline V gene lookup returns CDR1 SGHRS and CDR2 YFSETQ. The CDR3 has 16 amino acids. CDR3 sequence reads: CASSFGTGGWTDTQYF. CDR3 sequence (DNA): TGCGCCAGCAGCTTTGGGACAGGGGGCTGGACAGATACGCAGTATTTT.

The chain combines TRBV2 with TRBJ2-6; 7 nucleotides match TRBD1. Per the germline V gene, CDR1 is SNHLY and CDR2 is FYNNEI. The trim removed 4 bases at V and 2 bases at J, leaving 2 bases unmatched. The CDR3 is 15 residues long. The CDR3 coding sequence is TGTGCCAGCAGTGCCGACAGGGCTGGGGCCAACGTCCTGACTTTC. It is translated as CASSADRAGANVLTF.

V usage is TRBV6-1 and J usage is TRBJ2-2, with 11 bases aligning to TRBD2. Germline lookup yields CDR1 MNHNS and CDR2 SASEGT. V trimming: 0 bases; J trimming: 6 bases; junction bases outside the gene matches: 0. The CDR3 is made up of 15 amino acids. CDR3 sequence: CASSEASGGAGELFF. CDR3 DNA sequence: TGTGCCAGCAGTGAAGCTAGCGGGGGGGCCGGGGAGCTGTTTTTT.

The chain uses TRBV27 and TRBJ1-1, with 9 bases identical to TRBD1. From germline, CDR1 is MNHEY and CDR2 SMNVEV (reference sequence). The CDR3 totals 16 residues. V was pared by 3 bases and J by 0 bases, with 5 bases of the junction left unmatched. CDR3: CASSFHGTGMNTEAFF. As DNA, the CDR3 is TGTGCCAGCAGTTTCCACGGGACAGGGATGAACACTGAAGCTTTCTTT.

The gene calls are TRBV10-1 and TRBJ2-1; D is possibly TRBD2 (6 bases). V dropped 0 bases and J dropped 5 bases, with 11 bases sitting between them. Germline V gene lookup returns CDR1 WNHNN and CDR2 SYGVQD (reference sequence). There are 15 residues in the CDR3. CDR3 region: CASSESLARNNEQFF. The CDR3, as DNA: TGCGCCAGCAGTGAGTCTCTAGCGCGAAACAATGAGCAGTTCTTC.

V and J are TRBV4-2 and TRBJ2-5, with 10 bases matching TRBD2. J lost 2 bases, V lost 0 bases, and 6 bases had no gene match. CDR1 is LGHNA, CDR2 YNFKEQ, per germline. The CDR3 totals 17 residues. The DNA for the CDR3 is TGTGCCAGCAGCCAAGATCCGAGCGGGGGGGGACAAGAGACCCAGTACTTC. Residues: CASSQDPSGGGQETQYF.

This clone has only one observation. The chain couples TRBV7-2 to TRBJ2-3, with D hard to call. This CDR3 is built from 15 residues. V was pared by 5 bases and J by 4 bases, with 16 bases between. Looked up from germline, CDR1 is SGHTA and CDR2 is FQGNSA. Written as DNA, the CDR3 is TGTGCCAGCAGCCCGCTGGGGAATGGCGCAGATACGCAGTATTTT. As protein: CASSPLGNGADTQYF.

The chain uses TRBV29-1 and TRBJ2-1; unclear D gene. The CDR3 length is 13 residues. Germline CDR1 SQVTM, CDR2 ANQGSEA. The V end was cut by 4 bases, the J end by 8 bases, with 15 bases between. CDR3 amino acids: CSVGSPTRDEQFF. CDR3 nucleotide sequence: TGCAGCGTTGGATCCCCCACGAGAGATGAGCAGTTCTTC.

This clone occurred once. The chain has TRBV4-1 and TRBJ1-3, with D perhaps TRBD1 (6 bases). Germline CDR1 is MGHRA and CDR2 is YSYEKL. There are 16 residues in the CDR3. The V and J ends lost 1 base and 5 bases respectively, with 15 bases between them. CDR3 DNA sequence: TGCGCCAGCAGCCAAGGCCGCACAGGGTTTCGAAACACCATATATTTT. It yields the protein CASSQGRTGFRNTIYF.

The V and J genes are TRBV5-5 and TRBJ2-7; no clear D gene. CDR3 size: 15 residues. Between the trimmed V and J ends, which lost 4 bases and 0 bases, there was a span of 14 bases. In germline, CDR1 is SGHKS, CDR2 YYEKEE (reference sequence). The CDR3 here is CASSVRWQASYEQYF. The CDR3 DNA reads TGTGCCAGCAGCGTCCGGTGGCAGGCCTCCTACGAGCAGTACTTC.

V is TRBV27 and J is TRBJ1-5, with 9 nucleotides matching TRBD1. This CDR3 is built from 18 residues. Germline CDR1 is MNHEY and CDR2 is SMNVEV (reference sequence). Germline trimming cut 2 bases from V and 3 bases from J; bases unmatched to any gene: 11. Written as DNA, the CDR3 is TGTGCCAGCAGTTTAGGCTGGGGACAGGGTTCGGTCAATCAGCCCCAGCATTTT. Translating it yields CASSLGWGQGSVNQPQHF.

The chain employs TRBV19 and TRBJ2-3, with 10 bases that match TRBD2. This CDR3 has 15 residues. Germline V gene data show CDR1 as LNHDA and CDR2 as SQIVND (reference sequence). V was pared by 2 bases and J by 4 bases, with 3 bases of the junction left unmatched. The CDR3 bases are TGTGCCAGTAGTATAATAGCGGGGGGTCCAGATACGCAGTATTTT. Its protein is CASSIIAGGPDTQYF.

The CDR3: CASSSSGYEQFF. CDR3 in DNA: TGTGCCAGCAGCTCCTCGGGGTATGAGCAGTTCTTC. The chain combines TRBV7-3 with TRBJ2-1; weak D call: TRBD2 (5 bases). Germline assignment: CDR1 SGHTA and CDR2 FQGTGA. This CDR3 spans 12 amino acids. Trimming took off 4 bases at V and 8 bases at J, with 9 bases between the two ends. The variable domain in full, completed from reference TRBV7-3 and TRBJ2-1, reads GAGVSQTPSNKVTEKGKYVELRCDPISGHTALYWYRQSLGQGPEFLIYFQGTGAADDSGLPNDRFFAVRPEGSVSTLKIQRTERGDSAVYLCASSSSGYEQFFGPGTRLTVL.

Here the CDR3 reads CASSEEGPLYGYTF. In nucleotides, the CDR3 is TGCGCCAGCAGTGAAGAGGGGCCTTTATATGGCTACACCTTC. The V and J genes are TRBV10-1 and TRBJ1-2, with D maybe TRBD1 (5 bases). Per the germline V gene, CDR1 is WNHNN and CDR2 is SYGVQD (reference sequence). The CDR3 has 14 residues. The V gene lost 3 bases and the J gene lost 5 bases, with 13 bases spanning the gap.

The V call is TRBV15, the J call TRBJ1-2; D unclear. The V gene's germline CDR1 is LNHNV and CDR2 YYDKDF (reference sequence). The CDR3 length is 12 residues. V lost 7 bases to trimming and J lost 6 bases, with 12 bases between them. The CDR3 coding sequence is TGTGCCACCATTGGGCCGAAGGATGGCTACACCTTC. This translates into CATIGPKDGYTF. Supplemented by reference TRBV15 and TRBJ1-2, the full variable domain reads DAMVIQNPRYQVTQFGKPVTLSCSQTLNHNVMYWYQQKSSQAPKLLFHYYDKDFNNEADTPDNFQSRRPNTSFCFLDIRSPGLGDTAMYLCATIGPKDGYTFGSGTRLTVV.

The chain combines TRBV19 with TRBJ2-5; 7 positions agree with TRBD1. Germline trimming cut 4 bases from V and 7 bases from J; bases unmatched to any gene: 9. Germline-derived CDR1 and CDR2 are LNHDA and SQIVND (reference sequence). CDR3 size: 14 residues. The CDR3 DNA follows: TGTGCCAGTAGTAAGTCACAGGGGATTGGGACCCAGTACTTC. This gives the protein CASSKSQGIGTQYF.

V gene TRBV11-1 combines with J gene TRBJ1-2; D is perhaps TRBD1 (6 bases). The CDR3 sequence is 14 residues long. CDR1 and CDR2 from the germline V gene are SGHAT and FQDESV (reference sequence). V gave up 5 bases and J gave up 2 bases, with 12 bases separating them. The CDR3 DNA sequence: TGTGCCAGCAGCCCCGGGACACAGAACTATGGCTACACCTTC. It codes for CASSPGTQNYGYTF.

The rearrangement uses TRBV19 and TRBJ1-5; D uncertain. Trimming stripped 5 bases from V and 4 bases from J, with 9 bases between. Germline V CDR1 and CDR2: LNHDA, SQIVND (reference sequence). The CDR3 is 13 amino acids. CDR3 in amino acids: CASSEDLNQPQHF. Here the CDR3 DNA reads TGTGCCAGTAGTGAGGATCTAAATCAGCCCCAGCATTTT.

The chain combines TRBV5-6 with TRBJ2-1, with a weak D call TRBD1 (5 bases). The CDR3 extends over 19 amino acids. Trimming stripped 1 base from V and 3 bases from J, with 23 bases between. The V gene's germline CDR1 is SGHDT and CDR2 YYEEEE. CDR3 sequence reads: CASSLLRQGQPTLYNEQFF. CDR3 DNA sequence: TGTGCCAGCAGCTTGCTTCGGCAGGGCCAGCCAACCCTCTACAATGAGCAGTTCTTC.

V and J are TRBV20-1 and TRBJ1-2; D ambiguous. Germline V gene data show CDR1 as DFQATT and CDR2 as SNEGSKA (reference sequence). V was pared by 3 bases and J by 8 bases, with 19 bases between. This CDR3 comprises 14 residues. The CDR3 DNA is TGCAGTGCTAGTGACAATTCCGCTCTTCCCGGCTACACCTTC. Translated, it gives CSASDNSALPGYTF.

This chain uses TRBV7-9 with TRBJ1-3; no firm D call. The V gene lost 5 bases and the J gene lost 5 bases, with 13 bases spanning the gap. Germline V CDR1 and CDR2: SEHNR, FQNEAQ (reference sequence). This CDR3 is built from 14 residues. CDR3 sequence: CASSPQDFRNTIYF. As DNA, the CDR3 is TGTGCCAGCAGCCCGCAGGATTTTCGAAACACCATATATTTT.

CDR3: CASRLNYCRGNTPTNEKLFF. CDR3 nucleotide sequence: TGTGCAAGTCGCTTAAACTATTGCCGGGGCAATACACCAACTAATGAAAAACTGTTTTTT. V is TRBV12-2 and J is TRBJ1-4. TRBV12-2 is a pseudogene locus. There are 20 residues in the CDR3.

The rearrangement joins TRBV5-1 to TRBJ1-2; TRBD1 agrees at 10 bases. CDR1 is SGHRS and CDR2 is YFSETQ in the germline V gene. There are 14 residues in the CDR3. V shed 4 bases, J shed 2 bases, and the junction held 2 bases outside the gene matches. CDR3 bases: TGCGCCAGCAGCGTGACAGGGGGCAACTATGGCTACACCTTC. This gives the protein CASSVTGGNYGYTF.